This section outlines one TCR beta chain sequence together with its context. No antigen is known for it. This sample stems from a study of shared clonotypes between healthy human individuals. Study results and limitations: Donor scarcity curtailed the genetic and exposure-history diversity represented herein. Lower generation probabilities were found for non-shared clonotypes than for those shared by all four donors.

V lost 2 bases to trimming and J lost 5 bases, with 9 bases between them. The CDR3 sequence is 13 residues long. Germline V lookup: CDR1 SGHTA, CDR2 FQGNSA. Sequencing used immunoSEQ multiplex PCR; TCRdb keeps in-frame clones, though not all of them. The sample holds over a million clones, around 78% seen once. Sequencing was done on a sample of memory CD4+ T cells from PBMCs. The subset was: CD45RA-negative fraction. This receptor was identified in a man in his late teens or twenties in good health. Some clones in this sample may be carry-over from other donors' samples. This chain uses TRBV7-2 with TRBJ2-5; a weak D match, TRBD1 (6 bases). The DNA of the CDR3 is TGTGCCAGCAGCTTACTCAGGGGTGAGACCCAGTACTTC. Protein product: CASSLLRGETQYF. Combining the CDR3 with reference TRBV7-2 and TRBJ2-5 gives the whole variable domain GAGVSQSPSNKVTEKGKDVELRCDPISGHTALYWYRQSLGQGLEFLIYFQGNSAPDKSGLPSDRFSAERTGGSVSTLTIQRTQQEDSAVYLCASSLLRGETQYFGPGTRLLVL.